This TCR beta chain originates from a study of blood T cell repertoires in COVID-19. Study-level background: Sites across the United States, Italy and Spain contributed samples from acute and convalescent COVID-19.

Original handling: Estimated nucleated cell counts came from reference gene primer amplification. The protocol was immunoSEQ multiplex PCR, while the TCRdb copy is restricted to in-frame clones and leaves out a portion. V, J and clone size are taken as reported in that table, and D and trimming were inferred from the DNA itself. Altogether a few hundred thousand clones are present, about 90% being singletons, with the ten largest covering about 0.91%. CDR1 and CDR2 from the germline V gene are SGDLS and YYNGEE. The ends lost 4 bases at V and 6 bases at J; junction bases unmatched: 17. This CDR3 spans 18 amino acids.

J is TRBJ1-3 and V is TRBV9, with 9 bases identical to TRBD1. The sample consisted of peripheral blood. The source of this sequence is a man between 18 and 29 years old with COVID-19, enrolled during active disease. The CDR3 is CASSPGTGRIFFENTIYF. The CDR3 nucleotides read TGTGCCAGCAGCCCAGGGACAGGGCGTATTTTTTTCGAAAACACCATATATTTT. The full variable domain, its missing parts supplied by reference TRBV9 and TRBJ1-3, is DSGVTQTPKHLITATGQRVTLRCSPRSGDLSVYWYQQSLDQGLQFLIQYYNGEERAKGNILERFSAQQFPDLHSELNLSSLELGDSALYFCASSPGTGRIFFENTIYFGEGSWLTVV.